The 29 T cell receptor beta chains listed next were all sequenced from one sample in a study of blood T cell repertoires in COVID-19. TCRdb's table, derived via immunoSEQ multiplex PCR, lists solely in-frame clones and lacks some. The sample lists about 220,000 clones, 80% to 90% occurring once. The source material was peripheral blood. All receptors derive from a middle-aged man who had recovered from COVID-19.

This chain joins TRBV5-1 and TRBJ1-1; 7 bases map to TRBD1. V lost 6 bases, J lost 3 bases, and 5 bases stayed unmatched. This CDR3 contains 13 residues. Germline V lookup: CDR1 SGHRS, CDR2 YFSETQ. The chain's CDR3 is CASNRGSDTEAFF. In DNA form, the CDR3 reads TGCGCCAGCAACAGGGGAAGTGACACTGAAGCTTTCTTT.

This clone showed up just a few times. Additional DNA sequences in this sample encode the identical CDR3. This chain joins TRBV7-2 and TRBJ1-5; D gene ambiguous. V was shortened by 2 bases and J by 4 bases, with 6 bases between the two germline ends. This CDR3 region has 13 residues. Per the germline V gene, CDR1 is SGHTA and CDR2 is FQGNSA. The CDR3 sequence is CASSLRGNQPQHF. DNA of the CDR3: TGTGCCAGCAGCTTAAGAGGGAATCAGCCCCAGCATTTT.

The CDR3: CASSLGDSYWNTGELFF. The CDR3 coding sequence is TGTGCCAGCAGTTTAGGGGACTCCTACTGGAACACCGGGGAGCTGTTTTTT. The J gene is TRBJ2-2, the V gene TRBV27; the D gene is possibly TRBD2 (6 bases). Germline values: CDR1 MNHEY, CDR2 SMNVEV (reference sequence). The CDR3 is 17 amino acids. Trimming stripped 2 bases from V and 1 base from J, with 14 bases between.

The gene calls are TRBV7-2 and TRBJ2-7; D is ambiguous. V was clipped by 0 bases and J by 4 bases, with 13 bases between them. This CDR3 is built from 15 residues. Looked up from germline, CDR1 is SGHTA and CDR2 is FQGNSA. CDR3 nucleotides: TGTGCCAGCAGCTTAGCGCGCGAGTACAGATACGAGCAGTACTTC. Translating it yields CASSLAREYRYEQYF.

This chain's CDR3 is CASSGIEGEAFF. In DNA form, the CDR3 reads TGTGCCAGTAGTGGAATTGAGGGAGAAGCTTTCTTT. The chain uses TRBV19 and TRBJ1-1, with D unresolved. Between the trimmed V and J ends, which lost 5 bases and 8 bases, there was a span of 12 bases. The CDR3 runs 12 residues. CDR1 is LNHDA and CDR2 is SQIVND in the germline V gene (reference sequence).

This clone has only a few counts. This chain links TRBV4-1 with TRBJ2-7, with 7 bases identical to TRBD1. The V and J ends lost 4 bases and 5 bases, in that order; junction bases with no gene match: 8. Germline-derived CDR1 and CDR2 are MGHRA and YSYEKL. There are 14 residues in the CDR3. The CDR3 bases are TGCGCCAGCAGCCGAAATGACAGGGTGAACGAGCAGTACTTC. Amino acids: CASSRNDRVNEQYF.

J is TRBJ1-4 and V is TRBV29-1, with TRBD1 as a possible D gene (5 bases). The CDR3 contains 15 residues. The V end was cut by 6 bases, the J end by 2 bases, with 16 bases between. Germline values: CDR1 SQVTM, CDR2 ANQGSEA. CDR3 sequence: CSVKVQGLTNEKLFF. The DNA of the CDR3 is TGCAGCGTCAAAGTCCAGGGTCTGACTAATGAAAAACTGTTTTTT.

The J gene is TRBJ2-7, the V gene TRBV6-5; tentative D call: TRBD2 (5 bases). Trimming stripped 2 bases from V and 3 bases from J, with 14 bases between. In germline, CDR1 is MNHEY, CDR2 SVGAGI. The CDR3 spans 15 residues. For the CDR3, the DNA is TGTGCCAGCAGTTACGGTACTAGGGCCAACTACGAGCAGTACTTC. Protein product: CASSYGTRANYEQYF.

V usage is TRBV6-5 and J usage is TRBJ1-1; 7 nucleotides agree with TRBD1. The CDR3 is made up of 15 amino acids. The germline V gene encodes CDR1 MNHEY and CDR2 SVGAGI. Losses at the gene ends were 5 bases for V and 6 bases for J; bases not matched to a gene: 12. The CDR3 is CASSTRGFDPAEAFF. The CDR3 coding sequence is TGTGCCAGCAGTACCAGGGGGTTCGACCCCGCTGAAGCTTTCTTT.

This chain links TRBV28 with TRBJ2-7; TRBD1 agrees at 12 bases. The CDR3 length is 15 residues. Trimming took 8 bases from V and 2 from J; bases not matched to a gene: 7. The germline V gene encodes CDR1 MDHEN and CDR2 SYDVKM. The CDR3 sequence: CASGPGTGGPYEQYF. In nucleotides, the CDR3 is TGTGCCAGCGGTCCCGGGACAGGGGGCCCCTACGAGCAGTACTTC.

V usage is TRBV7-8 and J usage is TRBJ2-7, with 7 bases matching TRBD2. V shed 4 bases, J shed 2 bases, and the junction held 2 bases outside the gene matches. This CDR3 spans 13 amino acids. Germline V gene sequence: CDR1 SGHVS, CDR2 FQNEAQ. Here the CDR3 DNA reads TGTGCCAGCAGCTCTGGACTAGCCTACGAGCAGTACTTC. It yields the protein CASSSGLAYEQYF.

V gene TRBV13 combines with J gene TRBJ2-3; 11 bases agree with TRBD2. The CDR3 consists of 18 residues. The junction had 11 bases not matched to a gene; V was cut back by 3 bases and J by 3 bases. Germline assignment: CDR1 PRHDT and CDR2 FYEKMQ (reference sequence). In DNA form, the CDR3 reads TGTGCCAGCAGCTTGGGTCTAGCGGGAGGTAAATGGACAGATACGCAGTATTTT. Protein product: CASSLGLAGGKWTDTQYF.

The chain uses TRBV19 and TRBJ2-6; D is perhaps TRBD1 (5 bases). Germline V gives CDR1 LNHDA, CDR2 SQIVND (reference sequence). V gave up 5 bases and J gave up 2 bases, with 19 bases separating them. The CDR3 has 18 amino acids. The CDR3 loop reads CASSVRVRGRPGANVLTF. CDR3 DNA sequence: TGTGCCAGTAGTGTCCGGGTAAGGGGTAGACCTGGGGCCAACGTCCTGACTTTC.

The chain links TRBV7-2 to TRBJ2-7, with a possible D match to TRBD2 (6 bases). The CDR3 extends over 14 amino acids. The germline CDR1 and CDR2 sequences are SGHTA and FQGNSA. Deletions cut 5 bases from V and 2 bases from J, with 13 bases between. CDR3 amino acids: CASSRIGGAYEQYF. In nucleotides, the CDR3 is TGTGCCAGCAGCCGTATAGGCGGGGCCTACGAGCAGTACTTC.

This clone was recorded once. The chain has TRBV6-2 or TRBV6-3 and TRBJ2-5, with TRBD1 matching over 12 bases. This CDR3 contains 16 residues. The ends lost 6 bases at V and 1 base at J; junction bases unmatched: 6. Germline V gene lookup returns CDR1 MNHEY and CDR2 SVGEGT. CDR3 sequence reads: CASSPRDRGLQETQYF. CDR3 coding DNA: TGTGCCAGCAGCCCTCGGGACAGGGGGCTCCAAGAGACCCAGTACTTC.

The V and J genes are TRBV11-2 and TRBJ1-1; 8 bases are a match to TRBD1. The germline V gene encodes CDR1 SGHAT and CDR2 FQNNGV. Germline trimming cut 1 base from V and 4 bases from J; bases unmatched to any gene: 2. This CDR3 spans 14 amino acids. CDR3 nucleotide sequence: TGTGCCAGCAGCTTAGCCACAGGGGGCACTGAAGCTTTCTTT. This encodes CASSLATGGTEAFF.

The chain carries TRBV9 and TRBJ2-1, with D maybe TRBD2 (6 bases). The V end was cut by 0 bases, the J end by 9 bases, with 10 bases between. This CDR3 is 13 amino acids long. Germline CDR1 is SGDLS and CDR2 is YYNGEE. For the CDR3, the DNA is TGTGCCAGCAGCGTAGCCTGGAGGGGTGAGCAGTTCTTC. It translates to CASSVAWRGEQFF.

CDR3 coding DNA: TGTGCCAGCAGCTCCCCCGGGACAGGGGCGCAGTACTTC. Protein: CASSSPGTGAQYF. The gene calls are TRBV7-2 and TRBJ2-7, with 10 bases fitting TRBD1. V was clipped by 4 bases and J by 9 bases; unmatched bases: 6. CDR3 length equals 13 residues. Germline CDR1 is SGHTA and CDR2 is FQGNSA.

This clone showed up just once. V usage is TRBV30 and J usage is TRBJ2-1, with D perhaps TRBD2 (6 bases). The CDR3 consists of 14 residues. Between the trimmed V and J ends, which lost 0 bases and 8 bases, there was a span of 14 bases. CDR1 GTSNPN and CDR2 SVGIG come from the germline V gene (reference sequence). The CDR3 DNA reads TGTGCCTGGAGTGTCCTCGGGAGTCTCGATGAGCAGTTCTTC. It yields the protein CAWSVLGSLDEQFF.

J is TRBJ2-7 and V is TRBV13, with 8 bases identical to TRBD1. V lost 1 base and J lost 3; bases outside the gene matches: 2. The CDR3 loop spans 14 amino acids. Germline CDR1 and CDR2: PRHDT and FYEKMQ (reference sequence). Written as DNA, the CDR3 is TGTGCCAGCAGCTTAGTCGGGACAGGCTACGAGCAGTACTTC. Translating it yields CASSLVGTGYEQYF. Full variable domain (rest looked up from reference TRBV13 and TRBJ2-7): AAGVIQSPRHLIKEKRETATLKCYPIPRHDTVYWYQQGPGQDPQFLISFYEKMQSDKGSIPDRFSAQQFSDYHSELNMSSLELGDSALYFCASSLVGTGYEQYFGPGTRLTVT.

This clone has only a few counts. V usage is TRBV6-2 or TRBV6-3 and J usage is TRBJ2-1, with 7 bases matching TRBD2. V lost 4 bases to trimming and J lost 0 bases; unmatched junction nucleotides: 6. There are 16 residues in the CDR3. Germline loops: CDR1 MNHEY, CDR2 SVGEGT. CDR3 nucleotides: TGTGCCAGCAGTTCCAACCTAGCGGACTCCTACAATGAGCAGTTCTTC. This codes for CASSSNLADSYNEQFF.

The gene calls are TRBV28 and TRBJ2-7, with 8 bases aligning to TRBD2. Trimming removed 2 bases from V and 2 bases from J; junction bases left unmatched: 8. This CDR3 comprises 16 residues. CDR1 and CDR2 (germline): MDHEN, SYDVKM. The DNA for the CDR3 is TGTGCCAGCAGTTTACCCACTAGCGGATTTGCCTACGAGCAGTACTTC. Translated: CASSLPTSGFAYEQYF.

This rearrangement joins TRBV10-3 to TRBJ2-1, with 10 nucleotides matching TRBD2. Trimming cost V 5 bases and J 8 bases; bases outside gene matches: 6. CDR1 ENHRY and CDR2 SYGVKD come from the germline V gene. This CDR3 region has 14 residues. The CDR3 nucleotides are TGTGCCATCAGTCTAGCGGGAGTTCAAGATGAGCAGTTCTTC. This sequence encodes CAISLAGVQDEQFF.

The chain links TRBV19 to TRBJ1-5; the D is unclear. V was pared by 3 bases and J by 6 bases, with 12 bases between. CDR1 LNHDA and CDR2 SQIVND come from the germline V gene (reference sequence). This CDR3 region has 14 residues. CDR3 sequence (DNA): TGTGCCAGTAGTATTAAGTCAGTCACTCAGCCCCAGCATTTT. Its translation is CASSIKSVTQPQHF.

This clone appeared a single time. This chain joins TRBV7-9 and TRBJ2-7; 9 bases fit TRBD1. V shed 3 bases, J shed 2 bases, and the junction held 2 bases outside the gene matches. CDR3 length: 14 residues. From germline, CDR1 is SEHNR and CDR2 FQNEAQ (reference sequence). The CDR3 coding sequence is TGTGCCAGCAGCTTGGGACAGGGAACCTACGAGCAGTACTTC. Translated: CASSLGQGTYEQYF.

The gene calls are TRBV19 and TRBJ2-1, with 9 bases aligning to TRBD1. CDR3 size: 15 residues. After removal of 4 bases from V and 8 bases from J, the junction contained 9 bases not matched to a gene. Germline assignment: CDR1 LNHDA and CDR2 SQIVND (reference sequence). The CDR3 DNA follows: TGTGCCAGTAGTACAACACAGGGGGCGCGGGATGAGCAGTTCTTC. Amino acid sequence: CASSTTQGARDEQFF.

This chain connects TRBV27 to TRBJ1-1; perhaps TRBD1 as D (6 bases). Looked up from germline, CDR1 is MNHEY and CDR2 is SMNVEV (reference sequence). This CDR3 is 16 amino acids long. V dropped 4 bases and J dropped 2 bases, with 17 bases sitting between them. In nucleotides, the CDR3 is TGTGCCAGCAGTTACCAGGGGCAGATGCTAAACACTGAAGCTTTCTTT. Protein sequence: CASSYQGQMLNTEAFF.

V is TRBV5-5 and J is TRBJ2-5; TRBD2 might be the D (6 bases). This CDR3 region has 15 residues. Trimming took 0 bases from V and 5 from J, leaving 14 bases between them. Germline CDR1 is SGHKS and CDR2 is YYEKEE (reference sequence). The CDR3 protein is CASSLGLAIRETQYF. The CDR3 nucleotides read TGTGCCAGCAGCTTGGGGCTAGCGATAAGGGAGACCCAGTACTTC.

V gene TRBV28 combines with J gene TRBJ1-1; D not certain. The ends were cut back, 5 bases at V and 3 bases at J, with 7 bases in the middle. This CDR3 is 12 amino acids long. Looked up from germline, CDR1 is MDHEN and CDR2 is SYDVKM. Here the CDR3 reads CASSPEYTEAFF. In DNA form, the CDR3 reads TGTGCCAGCAGTCCCGAGTACACTGAAGCTTTCTTT.